Following are 8 T cell receptor beta chains from one sample sequenced in a study of blood T cell repertoires in COVID-19. The protocol was immunoSEQ multiplex PCR, while the TCRdb copy is restricted to in-frame clones and leaves out a portion. The table includes roughly 180,000 clones, approximately 78% detected once. The specimen sequenced was peripheral blood. The receptors shown here come from an elderly woman with COVID-19, enrolled during active disease.

J is TRBJ1-2 and V is TRBV19, with 7 bases matching TRBD1. Trimming removed 10 bases from V and 8 bases from J; junction bases left unmatched: 19. CDR3 length: 15 residues. Germline CDR1 and CDR2: LNHDA and SQIVND (reference sequence). The CDR3 DNA reads as TGTGCCACCTTGACAGGGCATTGGGACGGTGGGGGCTACACCTTC. Translating it yields CATLTGHWDGGGYTF. Using reference TRBV19 and TRBJ1-2 for the parts outside the CDR3, the full variable domain is DGGITQSPKYLFRKEGQNVTLSCEQNLNHDAMYWYRQDPGQGLRLIYYSQIVNDFQKGDIAEGYSVSREKKESFPLTVTSAQKNPTAFYLCATLTGHWDGGGYTFGSGTRLTVV.

The V gene is TRBV7-8, the J gene TRBJ2-3; 12 bases align to TRBD2. This CDR3 spans 16 amino acids. V lost 5 bases, J lost 1 base, and 4 bases stayed unmatched. CDR1 SGHVS and CDR2 FQNEAQ come from the germline V gene. The CDR3 spells CASSARLAGGTDTQYF. As DNA, the CDR3 is TGTGCCAGCAGCGCCCGACTAGCGGGGGGCACAGATACGCAGTATTTT.

This clone has just a few counts. V and J are TRBV24-1 and TRBJ1-6; D unresolved. Per germline, CDR1 KGHDR and CDR2 SFDVKD. Trimming took 2 bases from V and 7 from J, leaving 5 bases between them. This CDR3 has 13 residues. CDR3 DNA sequence: TGTGCCACCAGTGATTCCCCGAATTCACCCCTCCACTTT. Translated: CATSDSPNSPLHF.

The rearrangement joins TRBV4-2 to TRBJ2-7, with D possibly being TRBD2 (6 bases). Per the germline V gene, CDR1 is LGHNA and CDR2 is YNFKEQ. This CDR3 comprises 16 residues. V was trimmed by 1 base and J by 0 bases, leaving 13 bases between them. CDR3 in DNA: TGTGCCAGCAGCCAAGTTGGCCAGGGAGGCTCCTACGAGCAGTACTTC. Translated, it gives CASSQVGQGGSYEQYF.

The chain recombines TRBV7-2 with TRBJ2-1, with a tentative D call TRBD1 (6 bases). Germline V gene sequence: CDR1 SGHTA, CDR2 FQGNSA. This CDR3 is 13 amino acids long. V gave up 5 bases and J gave up 4 bases, with 9 bases separating them. DNA for the CDR3: TGTGCCAGCAGCACAGGACAGTACAATGAGCAGTTCTTC. Amino acids: CASSTGQYNEQFF.

The chain has TRBV27 and TRBJ2-7; 11 bases fit TRBD2. J was trimmed by 5 bases and V by 2 bases; bases with no gene match: 2. This CDR3 is 14 amino acids long. Per the germline V gene, CDR1 is MNHEY and CDR2 is SMNVEV (reference sequence). The CDR3 coding sequence is TGTGCCAGCAGTTTAAATAGCGGGAGGGACGAGCAGTACTTC. Translated, it gives CASSLNSGRDEQYF.

The CDR3 coding sequence is TGCGCCAGCAGCAACTACGGGGCAACTAATGAAAAACTGTTTTTT. Translation gives CASSNYGATNEKLFF. The chain carries TRBV5-1 and TRBJ1-4; D gene ambiguous. V was cut by 4 bases and J by 0 bases, with 10 bases left in between. This CDR3 has 15 residues. CDR1 and CDR2 (germline): SGHRS, YFSETQ.

This chain connects TRBV7-9 to TRBJ2-1; maybe TRBD2 (6 bases). CDR3 length equals 15 residues. V lost 1 base and J 1 base, leaving 8 bases between the germline ends. Germline assignment: CDR1 SEHNR and CDR2 FQNEAQ (reference sequence). This chain's CDR3 is CASSLVAVSYNEQFF. The CDR3 DNA is TGTGCCAGCAGCTTAGTAGCGGTATCCTACAATGAGCAGTTCTTC.